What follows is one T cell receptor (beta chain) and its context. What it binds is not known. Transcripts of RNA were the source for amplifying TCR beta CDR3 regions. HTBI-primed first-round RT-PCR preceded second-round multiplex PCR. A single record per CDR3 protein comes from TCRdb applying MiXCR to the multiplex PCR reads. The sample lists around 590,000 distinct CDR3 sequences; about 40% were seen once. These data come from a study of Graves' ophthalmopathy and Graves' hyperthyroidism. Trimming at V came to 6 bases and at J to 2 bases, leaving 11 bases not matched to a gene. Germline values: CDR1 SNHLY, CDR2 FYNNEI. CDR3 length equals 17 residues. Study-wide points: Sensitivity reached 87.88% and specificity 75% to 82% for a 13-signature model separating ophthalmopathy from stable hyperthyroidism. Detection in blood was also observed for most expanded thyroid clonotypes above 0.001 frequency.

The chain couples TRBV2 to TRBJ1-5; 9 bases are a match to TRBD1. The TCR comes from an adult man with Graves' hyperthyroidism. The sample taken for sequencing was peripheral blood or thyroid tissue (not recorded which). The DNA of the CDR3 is TGTGCCAGCAGAATTGACAGGGGGGCGGGAGGCAATCAGCCCCAGCATTTT. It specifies CASRIDRGAGGNQPQHF.